This TCR beta chain was recorded in a study of human T cells and chemical hapten exposure. TCRdb reanalysed the RACE reads using MiXCR and keeps one entry per CDR3 protein. The sample has some 49,000 distinct CDR3 sequences; roughly 9.5% are singletons. The time point here: patch test 1, 2 weeks after DPC sensitization. As for treatment: therapeutic diphenylcyclopropenone sensitization with weekly scalp DPC. Total RNA extraction was carried out from unfractionated whole blood. This CDR3 has 16 residues. Trimming left V 3 bases short and J 1 base short, with 15 bases between. The sample holds many counts of this clonotype.

The chain recombines TRBV12-3 or TRBV12-4 with TRBJ1-1, with a weak D call TRBD1 (5 bases). This material consisted of whole blood, taken in connection with sensitization to the hapten diphenylcyclopropenone (DPC). This TCR was sampled from a woman aged 50 to 60 with alopecia areata. Some clones in this sample may be carry-over from other donors' samples. Here the CDR3 reads CASSFPRRGPNTEAFF. The CDR3 DNA reads TGTGCCAGCAGTTTCCCAAGGAGGGGACCGAACACTGAAGCTTTCTTT.